This record looks at one T cell receptor (beta chain) sequence and its context. This sample is part of a study of blood T cell repertoires in COVID-19. Germline V lookup: CDR1 MNHEY, CDR2 SVGEGT. The germline V and J ends were trimmed by 0 bases and 1 base, with 9 bases remaining between them. The CDR3 is 15 amino acids. Original methodology: Reference gene primer amplification yielded estimated nucleated cell counts. The table came from immunoSEQ multiplex PCR; TCRdb's copy has only in-frame clones and leaves some out. Clonal size and the V and J genes are those of that table, whereas D and trimming came from the DNA. The sample records about 280,000 clones, 70% to 90% being singletons.

This receptor was identified in a woman between 70 and 85 years old with acute or convalescent COVID-19. What was sequenced was peripheral blood. The rearrangement joins TRBV6-2 or TRBV6-3 to TRBJ1-1; weak D call: TRBD1 (5 bases). In nucleotides, the CDR3 is TGTGCCAGCAGTTACTCCAGGAGGGGGAACACTGAAGCTTTCTTT. It is translated as CASSYSRRGNTEAFF.